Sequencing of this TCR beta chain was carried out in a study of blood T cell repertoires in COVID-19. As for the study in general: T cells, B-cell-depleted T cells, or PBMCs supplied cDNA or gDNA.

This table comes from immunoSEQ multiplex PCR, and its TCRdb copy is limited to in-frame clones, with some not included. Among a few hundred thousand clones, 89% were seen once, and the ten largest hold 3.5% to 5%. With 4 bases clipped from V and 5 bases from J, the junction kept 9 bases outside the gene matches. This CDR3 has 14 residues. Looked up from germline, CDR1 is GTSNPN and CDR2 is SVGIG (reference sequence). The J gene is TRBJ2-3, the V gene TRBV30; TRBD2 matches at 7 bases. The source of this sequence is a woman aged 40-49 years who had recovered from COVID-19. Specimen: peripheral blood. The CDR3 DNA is TGTGCCTGGACCGCCCGCGGGAGTAGAGATACGCAGTATTTT. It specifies CAWTARGSRDTQYF. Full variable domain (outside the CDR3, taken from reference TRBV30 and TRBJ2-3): SQTIHQWPATLVQPVGSPLSLECTVEGTSNPNLYWYRQAAGRGLQLLFYSVGIGQISSEVPQNLSASRPQDRQFILSSKKLLLSDSGFYLCAWTARGSRDTQYFGPGTRLTVL.